The 20 T cell receptor beta chains presented below share a single source sample, sequenced in a study of neoadjuvant anti-PD-1 for oral cavity cancer. Libraries were prepared by immunoSEQ multiplex PCR; TCRdb keeps only in-frame clonotypes and omits some of them. The table lists about 12,000 clones, about three fifths of them singletons. Sequenced material: tumor tissue, taken before nivolumab (anti-PD-1) treatment. These receptors were obtained from a person between 35 and 79 years old with oral cavity squamous cell carcinoma.

V is TRBV19 and J is TRBJ1-2; D not certain. Deletions cut 7 bases from V and 4 bases from J, with 25 bases between. In germline, CDR1 is LNHDA, CDR2 SQIVND (reference sequence). The CDR3 is 17 residues long. CDR3 residues: CASTPPSGRARGYGYTF. The CDR3, as DNA: TGTGCCAGTACCCCCCCCTCTGGACGAGCTCGAGGCTATGGCTACACCTTC. The entire variable domain, with the rest obtained from reference TRBV19 and TRBJ1-2, is as follows: DGGITQSPKYLFRKEGQNVTLSCEQNLNHDAMYWYRQDPGQGLRLIYYSQIVNDFQKGDIAEGYSVSREKKESFPLTVTSAQKNPTAFYLCASTPPSGRARGYGYTFGSGTRLTVV.

This clone appeared a few times. The V call is TRBV7-9, the J call TRBJ1-3; TRBD1 is a possible D gene (5 bases). The V end lost 1 base, the J end lost 0 bases, and 13 bases lay between the germline ends. The germline gives CDR1 SEHNR, CDR2 FQNEAQ (reference sequence). The CDR3 covers 17 residues. The CDR3 spells CASSLGTGASSGNTIYF. The CDR3 nucleotides are TGTGCCAGCAGCTTAGGAACAGGAGCCAGCTCTGGAAACACCATATATTTT.

This clone has more than one count but fewer than ten. The gene calls are TRBV7-3 and TRBJ2-3; 10 bases align to TRBD2. This CDR3 region has 15 residues. Germline V gene lookup returns CDR1 SGHTA and CDR2 FQGTGA. With 1 base clipped from V and 4 bases from J, the junction kept 2 bases outside the gene matches. The CDR3 sequence is CASSLIAGGADTQYF. Written as DNA, the CDR3 is TGTGCCAGCAGCTTAATAGCGGGAGGCGCAGATACGCAGTATTTT.

This clone was seen only once. The chain combines TRBV28 with TRBJ2-7; TRBD1 agrees at 8 bases. CDR1 and CDR2 (germline): MDHEN, SYDVKM. V lost 6 bases, J lost 0 bases, and 7 bases stayed unmatched. CDR3 length: 15 amino acids. CDR3 coding DNA: TGTGCCAGCAGCTTTAGCGGACAGGGCTCCTACGAGCAGTACTTC. Protein sequence: CASSFSGQGSYEQYF.

The chain combines TRBV28 with TRBJ2-5; D might be TRBD1 (5 bases). The ends were cut back, 7 bases at V and 5 bases at J, with 17 bases in the middle. The CDR3 spans 14 residues. Germline V gives CDR1 MDHEN, CDR2 SYDVKM. Here the CDR3 DNA reads TGTGCCAGCACCCTCGCAGGGCGTCCGGAGACCCAGTACTTC. Its protein product is CASTLAGRPETQYF. The entire variable domain, with the rest obtained from reference TRBV28 and TRBJ2-5, is as follows: DVKVTQSSRYLVKRTGEKVFLECVQDMDHENMFWYRQDPGLGLRLIYFSYDVKMKEKGDIPEGYSVSREKKERFSLILESASTNQTSMYLCASTLAGRPETQYFGPGTRLLVL.

The rearrangement links TRBV29-1 to TRBJ1-4; D is unclear. The CDR3 loop spans 11 amino acids. V shed 6 bases and J shed 5 bases, with 7 bases lying between them. From germline, CDR1 is SQVTM and CDR2 ANQGSEA. The CDR3 region is CSVGWNEKLFF. Written as DNA, the CDR3 is TGCAGCGTCGGCTGGAATGAAAAACTGTTTTTT.

CDR3 bases: TGTGCCAGCAGCTTAGGTCGGCTTGGGAACACCGGGGAGCTGTTTTTT. This translates into CASSLGRLGNTGELFF. The chain employs TRBV7-8 and TRBJ2-2; D is unclear. CDR3 length: 16 amino acids. Germline CDR1 reads SGHVS; CDR2 reads FQNEAQ. Trimming shortened V by 1 base and J by 1 base, and 10 bases separated the two germline ends.

The chain recombines TRBV18 with TRBJ2-7, with D possibly being TRBD1 (5 bases). The CDR3 consists of 16 residues. Germline V gene lookup returns CDR1 KGHSH and CDR2 LQKENI. The V and J ends lost 5 bases and 2 bases respectively, with 19 bases between them. The CDR3 loop reads CASSSEFRGQPYEQYF. The CDR3 DNA reads TGTGCCAGCTCATCCGAATTCCGAGGACAACCCTACGAGCAGTACTTC.

This chain uses TRBV6-1 with TRBJ2-3; D ambiguous. The germline V and J ends were trimmed by 3 bases and 5 bases, with 9 bases remaining between them. The CDR3 totals 13 residues. CDR1 is MNHNS, CDR2 SASEGT, per germline. Written as DNA, the CDR3 is TGTGCCAGCAGTGAGGGGTCAGGAGATACGCAGTATTTT. It yields the protein CASSEGSGDTQYF.

The chain recombines TRBV7-8 with TRBJ1-1; D not resolved. Germline V gene lookup returns CDR1 SGHVS and CDR2 FQNEAQ. The CDR3 length is 13 residues. Trimming took 7 bases from V and 1 from J, leaving 10 bases between them. The CDR3 loop reads CASTLTGNTEAFF. The CDR3 nucleotides are TGTGCCAGCACTTTGACGGGGAACACTGAAGCTTTCTTT.

There are a few counts of this clone. The chain is built from TRBV25-1 and TRBJ2-3; D gene unclear. V lost 4 bases and J lost 6, with 14 bases in between. The CDR3 runs to 14 residues. Germline CDR1 is MGHDK and CDR2 is SYGVNS. The CDR3 loop is CASSAGYRRDTQYF. The CDR3 DNA reads as TGTGCCAGCAGTGCGGGCTACCGCCGGGATACGCAGTATTTT. The variable domain in full, with the rest retrieved from reference TRBV25-1 and TRBJ2-3, is EADIYQTPRYLVIGTGKKITLECSQTMGHDKMYWYQQDPGMELHLIHYSYGVNSTEKGDLSSESTVSRIRTEHFPLTLESARPSHTSQYLCASSAGYRRDTQYFGPGTRLTVL.

The rearrangement joins TRBV28 to TRBJ2-5; D may correspond to TRBD1 or TRBD2 (5 bases each). This CDR3 has 13 amino acids. V lost 2 bases, J lost 1 base, and 5 bases lay in between. Germline V gives CDR1 MDHEN, CDR2 SYDVKM. CDR3 loop: CASSLGTQETQYF. CDR3 nucleotide sequence: TGTGCCAGCAGTTTAGGGACCCAAGAGACCCAGTACTTC.

V usage is TRBV6-6 and J usage is TRBJ2-7, with 8 bases lining up with TRBD1. The length of the CDR3 is 14 residues. CDR1 is MNHNY, CDR2 SVGAGI, per germline (reference sequence). With 5 bases clipped from V and 3 bases from J, the junction kept 6 bases outside the gene matches. CDR3 sequence (DNA): TGTGCCAGCAGTGTGACAGGGGCACTCTACGAGCAGTACTTC. Its translation is CASSVTGALYEQYF.

There are a few counts of this clone. V usage is TRBV6-1 and J usage is TRBJ1-1; D is undetermined. Germline V gene data show CDR1 as MNHNS and CDR2 as SASEGT. V lost 2 bases and J lost 4, with 8 bases in between. This CDR3 has 13 amino acids. The CDR3 loop is CASSEFRVTEAFF. For the CDR3, the DNA is TGTGCCAGCAGTGAATTCCGGGTCACTGAAGCTTTCTTT.

Judged by abundance, this clone is large (0.1 to 1%). The chain uses TRBV15 and TRBJ2-5; a possible D gene is TRBD1 (6 bases). V lost 0 bases to trimming and J lost 4 bases, with 15 bases between them. Germline V gene lookup returns CDR1 LNHNV and CDR2 YYDKDF (reference sequence). This CDR3 is 16 amino acids long. CDR3 amino acids: CATSRDRQARGETQYF. The CDR3, as DNA: TGTGCCACCAGCAGAGATCGACAGGCGAGGGGAGAGACCCAGTACTTC.

This clone occurred a few times. V gene TRBV9 combines with J gene TRBJ1-2, with 11 bases aligning to TRBD1. V lost 3 bases, J lost 8 bases, and 6 bases stayed unmatched. The CDR3 loop spans 14 amino acids. CDR1 is SGDLS and CDR2 is YYNGEE in the germline V gene. CDR3 sequence reads: CASSAGQGATGYTF. For the CDR3, the DNA is TGTGCCAGCAGCGCCGGACAGGGGGCGACGGGCTACACCTTC.

V usage is TRBV28 and J usage is TRBJ2-1, with TRBD1 matching 9 bases. From germline, CDR1 is MDHEN and CDR2 SYDVKM. This CDR3 comprises 15 residues. The V gene end was trimmed by 6 bases and the J gene end by 5 bases; junction bases not matched to a gene: 8. The chain's CDR3 is CASSQPGQGDNEQFF. The CDR3 DNA sequence: TGTGCCAGCAGCCAACCGGGACAGGGAGACAATGAGCAGTTCTTC.

This clone was counted between two and nine times. This rearrangement joins TRBV7-3 to TRBJ2-1, with 12 bases lining up with TRBD2. CDR3 length equals 17 residues. Trimming took 4 bases from V and 9 from J; bases not matched to a gene: 13. The germline gives CDR1 SGHTA, CDR2 FQGTGA. The CDR3 DNA reads TGTGCCAGCAGCTCAGGGTTGACTAGCGGGAGTTCCGGTGAGCAGTTCTTC. Translation gives CASSSGLTSGSSGEQFF.

V is TRBV7-3 and J is TRBJ2-1; possibly TRBD2 for D (6 bases). Per germline, CDR1 SGHTA and CDR2 FQGTGA. The V and J ends lost 5 bases and 1 base respectively, with 6 bases between them. The CDR3 has 13 residues. The CDR3 coding sequence is TGTGCCAGCAGCAGCGGGTCCTACAATGAGCAGTTCTTC. Its translation is CASSSGSYNEQFF.

This clone was recorded a few times. The chain combines TRBV11-1 with TRBJ1-4; D is possibly TRBD1 (5 bases). Germline CDR1 is SGHAT and CDR2 is FQDESV (reference sequence). V lost 5 bases and J lost 8, with 12 bases in between. This CDR3 is 13 amino acids long. Here the CDR3 reads CASSAPGSEKLFF. The CDR3 region has the DNA TGTGCCAGCAGCGCTCCAGGGAGCGAAAAACTGTTTTTT.